The 23 T cell receptor beta chains below were found in one sample sequenced in a study of PD-L1 blockade in urothelial cancer. The table came from immunoSEQ multiplex PCR; TCRdb's copy has only in-frame clones and leaves some out. The sample records about 120,000 clones, about 89% being singletons. The sample's time point: peripheral blood 6 weeks after treatment start. The sample in question was PBMCs, obtained around atezolizumab (anti-PD-L1) treatment. Receptor source: a man aged 55-75 years with urothelial cancer.

This rearrangement joins TRBV28 to TRBJ2-5; 7 bases align to TRBD2. There are 13 residues in the CDR3. The V gene end was trimmed by 4 bases and the J gene end by 3 bases; junction bases not matched to a gene: 2. Per the germline V gene, CDR1 is MDHEN and CDR2 is SYDVKM. CDR3 bases: TGTGCCAGCAGTTCCCGGGGGGAAGAGACCCAGTACTTC. Protein: CASSSRGEETQYF.

This chain uses TRBV5-1 with TRBJ2-5, with 8 positions matching TRBD1. J gave up 4 bases and V 4 bases, and 12 bases lay outside the gene matches. CDR3 length: 16 amino acids. CDR1 SGHRS and CDR2 YFSETQ come from the germline V gene. CDR3 sequence reads: CASSVPSGGAAETQYF. The CDR3 DNA sequence: TGCGCCAGCAGCGTACCTTCAGGGGGCGCAGCAGAGACCCAGTACTTC.

This chain connects TRBV27 to TRBJ2-2; D may be TRBD1 (5 bases). The V end was cut by 0 bases, the J end by 6 bases, with 8 bases between. CDR1 and CDR2 from the germline V gene are MNHEY and SMNVEV (reference sequence). This CDR3 spans 14 amino acids. Here the CDR3 DNA reads TGTGCCAGCAGTTTATCGGGCAGGGCCGGGGAGCTGTTTTTT. It specifies CASSLSGRAGELFF.

This chain links TRBV4-2 with TRBJ1-2; 8 nucleotides agree with TRBD1. Trimming removed 0 bases from V and 8 bases from J; junction bases left unmatched: 17. The CDR3 is made up of 18 amino acids. CDR1 LGHNA and CDR2 YNFKEQ come from the germline V gene. Written as DNA, the CDR3 is TGTGCCAGCAGCCAAGAAGTGGGTGGTGGCAGGGGGCGAGGAGGCTACACCTTC. Its protein product is CASSQEVGGGRGRGGYTF.

This chain links TRBV9 with TRBJ2-1; the match to TRBD1 covers 8 bases. The germline V gene encodes CDR1 SGDLS and CDR2 YYNGEE. The V segment lost 0 bases and the J segment 7 bases; nucleotides outside the gene matches: 12. The CDR3 covers 17 residues. The CDR3 coding sequence is TGTGCCAGCAGCGTAGCTCCAGGGCAGGGGGCTTGGAATGAGCAGTTCTTC. It is translated as CASSVAPGQGAWNEQFF.

The chain is built from TRBV11-2 and TRBJ2-3, with D maybe TRBD2 (7 bases). The CDR3 contains 15 residues. Trimming removed 5 bases at V and 3 bases at J, with 15 bases between. CDR1 and CDR2 (germline): SGHAT, FQNNGV. CDR3 nucleotide sequence: TGTGCCAGCAGCCGCGGGGGCCTTCCGACAGATACGCAGTATTTT. Protein sequence: CASSRGGLPTDTQYF.

The rearrangement joins TRBV27 to TRBJ2-7; 10 nucleotides line up with TRBD1. CDR3 length: 14 residues. CDR1 is MNHEY and CDR2 is SMNVEV in the germline V gene (reference sequence). V lost 4 bases to trimming and J lost 5 bases; unmatched junction nucleotides: 5. Here the CDR3 DNA reads TGTGCCAGCAGTTCCCGGGACAGGGGCCACGAGCAGTACTTC. This gives the protein CASSSRDRGHEQYF.

J is TRBJ1-2 and V is TRBV6-5; D might be TRBD1 (6 bases). Trimming removed 2 bases from V and 4 bases from J, with 8 bases in between. The length of the CDR3 is 13 residues. In germline, CDR1 is MNHEY, CDR2 SVGAGI. The CDR3 here is CASSYDRLYGYTF. In nucleotides, the CDR3 is TGTGCCAGCAGTTACGACAGGCTCTATGGCTACACCTTC.

V gene TRBV2 combines with J gene TRBJ2-5; 10 nucleotides agree with TRBD1. Losses at the gene ends were 9 bases for V and 7 bases for J; bases not matched to a gene: 14. The CDR3 totals 15 residues. Looked up from germline, CDR1 is SNHLY and CDR2 is FYNNEI. CDR3 sequence (DNA): TGTGCCAGTCTGATGGGACAGGGGACGCAGGTGACCCAGTACTTC. It codes for CASLMGQGTQVTQYF.

Details on this clone: The sample holds other DNA sequences that translate to the same CDR3. CDR3 sequence reads: CSARDSYEQYF. In DNA, the CDR3 is TGCAGTGCTAGAGATTCTTACGAGCAGTACTTC. V usage is TRBV20-1 and J usage is TRBJ2-7; D unresolved. This CDR3 contains 11 residues. Germline V CDR1 and CDR2: DFQATT, SNEGSKA (reference sequence). V dropped 0 bases and J dropped 4 bases, with 4 bases sitting between them.

The chain couples TRBV9 to TRBJ1-3; D is uncertain. The germline gives CDR1 SGDLS, CDR2 YYNGEE. The CDR3 has 12 residues. The V gene lost 0 bases and the J gene lost 9 bases, with 7 bases spanning the gap. The CDR3 coding sequence is TGTGCCAGCAGCGTAGGTGAGGGCACCATATATTTT. This codes for CASSVGEGTIYF.

The chain joins TRBV5-4 to TRBJ1-6; D not resolved. The CDR3 has 16 amino acids. The V gene lost 4 bases and the J gene lost 8 bases, with 19 bases spanning the gap. CDR1 and CDR2 from the germline V gene are SGHNT and YYREEE (reference sequence). The CDR3 sequence: CASSPSTRRSDSPLHF. As DNA, the CDR3 is TGTGCCAGCAGCCCTTCTACCCGACGGAGCGATTCACCCCTCCACTTT.

The chain carries TRBV5-4 and TRBJ2-5; TRBD2 agrees at 12 bases. Trimming removed 10 bases from V and 5 bases from J; junction bases left unmatched: 9. The CDR3 is 14 residues long. Germline lookup yields CDR1 SGHNT and CDR2 YYREEE (reference sequence). The CDR3 is CAVTSGGIMETQYF. Here the CDR3 DNA reads TGTGCCGTAACTAGCGGGGGGATAATGGAGACCCAGTACTTC.

The chain has TRBV19 and TRBJ2-5; the D is unclear. The CDR3 consists of 13 residues. From germline, CDR1 is LNHDA and CDR2 SQIVND (reference sequence). V was pared by 2 bases and J by 2 bases, with 6 bases between. CDR3 sequence reads: CASSIIDQETQYF. The CDR3 nucleotides are TGTGCCAGTAGTATAATAGATCAAGAGACCCAGTACTTC.

V is TRBV2 and J is TRBJ2-3, with 8 bases aligning to TRBD1. Germline trimming cut 10 bases from V and 5 bases from J; bases unmatched to any gene: 8. This CDR3 region has 13 residues. Germline V gene lookup returns CDR1 SNHLY and CDR2 FYNNEI. CDR3 sequence reads: CAIRQGLIDTQYF. CDR3 bases: TGTGCCATTAGACAGGGGTTAATAGATACGCAGTATTTT.

The CDR3 DNA reads as TGTGCCAGCAGCTTTATCGGGGAAGGCAATCAGCCCCAGCATTTT. This codes for CASSFIGEGNQPQHF. V usage is TRBV7-2 and J usage is TRBJ1-5; D unresolved. The CDR3 has 15 amino acids. Germline loops: CDR1 SGHTA, CDR2 FQGNSA. Between the trimmed V and J ends, which lost 3 bases and 2 bases, there was a span of 11 bases.

This clone was detected a few times. Its ends do not fully match the called genes, so a read error is possible. The chain carries TRBV6-1 and TRBJ1-2; no definite D call. The V gene's germline CDR1 is MNHNS and CDR2 SASEGT. The CDR3 loop spans 12 amino acids. CDR3 in DNA: TGTGCCAGCAGTGAAGCGACAACCGGCTTCACCTTC. It codes for CASSEATTGFTF.

This chain uses TRBV5-4 with TRBJ1-2; 9 nucleotides align to TRBD1. Looked up from germline, CDR1 is SGHNT and CDR2 is YYREEE (reference sequence). With V trimmed by 4 bases and J by 2 bases, 3 bases remained unmatched. This CDR3 contains 14 residues. The CDR3 DNA follows: TGTGCCAGCAGCCCTGGGACAGGGAACTATGGCTACACCTTC. Translated: CASSPGTGNYGYTF.

The chain couples TRBV6-1 to TRBJ2-5; D gene ambiguous. Trimming took 6 bases from V and 9 from J, leaving 5 bases between them. There are 9 residues in the CDR3. Looked up from germline, CDR1 is MNHNS and CDR2 is SASEGT. The CDR3 reads CASRLSQYF. In DNA form, the CDR3 reads TGTGCCAGCAGGCTATCCCAGTACTTC.

This chain links TRBV19 with TRBJ2-5, with 12 positions matching TRBD2. This CDR3 spans 16 amino acids. The germline gives CDR1 LNHDA, CDR2 SQIVND (reference sequence). V lost 1 base and J lost 2; bases outside the gene matches: 2. The CDR3 region is CASSIGLAGGQETQYF. Written as DNA, the CDR3 is TGTGCCAGTAGTATAGGTCTAGCGGGAGGGCAAGAGACCCAGTACTTC.

This chain connects TRBV4-2 to TRBJ2-7, with 8 bases lining up with TRBD2. Germline trimming cut 4 bases from V and 0 bases from J; bases unmatched to any gene: 20. The CDR3 has 20 residues. In germline, CDR1 is LGHNA, CDR2 YNFKEQ. The CDR3 DNA sequence: TGTGCCAGCAGCCCAAGGATGGGGGCCGTAGAAGCGGGGGACTCCTACGAGCAGTACTTC. Protein: CASSPRMGAVEAGDSYEQYF.

The rearrangement joins TRBV11-3 to TRBJ1-3; a possible D gene is TRBD1 (6 bases). Germline CDR1 is SGHNT and CDR2 is YENEEA. The CDR3 consists of 15 residues. V was trimmed by 6 bases and J by 3 bases, leaving 15 bases between them. CDR3 residues: CASRRTQGIGNTIYF. The CDR3, as DNA: TGTGCCAGCAGGCGGACTCAGGGGATTGGAAACACCATATATTTT.

This clone was recorded only once. CDR3 region: CASSLRPPFPTDTQYF. The DNA for the CDR3 is TGTGCCAGCAGCTTGCGGCCCCCCTTCCCCACAGATACGCAGTATTTT. J is TRBJ2-3 and V is TRBV7-8; D unresolved. Trimming took off 3 bases at V and 2 bases at J, with 15 bases between the two ends. This CDR3 region has 16 residues. Per the germline V gene, CDR1 is SGHVS and CDR2 is FQNEAQ.